A selection of T cell receptor beta chains follows, all from one sample in a study of T cell responses to AZD1222 COVID-19 vaccine. The table came from immunoSEQ multiplex PCR; TCRdb's copy has only in-frame clones and leaves some out. This table holds about 110,000 clones, 88% found once. This specimen consisted of peripheral blood, obtained on day 0 of AZD1222 vaccination. The receptor set was obtained from an adult in good health. Both conserved end residues are part of each CDR3. D genes are given only for firm matches. Expanded clones are given a class, and other clones once, few, many or no size at all.

abundance	j_gene	v_gene	len	d_gene	CDR3nt	CDR3aa
-	TRBJ2-4	TRBV19	16	TRBD1	TGTGCCAGTAGTGCTAACAGGGGGCAGGCCAAAAACATTCAGTACTTC	CASSANRGQAKNIQYF
-	TRBJ2-7	TRBV16	14	TRBD2	TGTGCCAGCAGCCGCGGACTAGCCAGCTACGAGCAGTACTTC	CASSRGLASYEQYF
-	TRBJ2-7	TRBV5-5	14	TRBD1	TGTGCCAGCAGCTTTGGGACAGGGAGCTACGAGCAGTACTTC	CASSFGTGSYEQYF
-	TRBJ2-7	TRBV30	14	-	TGTGCCTGGAGTGTGAACTGGGCCTCCTACGAGCAGTACTTC	CAWSVNWASYEQYF
once	TRBJ2-2	TRBV5-4	15	TRBD1	TGTGCCAGCAGCTTGGCGCAGGGGGTATCCGGGGAGCTGTTTTTT	CASSLAQGVSGELFF
once	TRBJ2-7	TRBV7-2	17	TRBD2	TGTGCCAGCAGCTTAGTTATTAAGCGGGAGGGCAACGGGGAGCAGTACTTC	CASSLVIKREGNGEQYF
once	TRBJ1-1	TRBV19	17	-	TGTGCCAGTAGTAAGGGACAAGCCGGCTCCTTGAACACTGAAGCTTTCTTT	CASSKGQAGSLNTEAFF
-	TRBJ1-2	TRBV5-1	13	-	TGCGCCAGCAGCTTGGAGACAGCTTATGGCTACACCTTC	CASSLETAYGYTF
-	TRBJ1-1	TRBV11-2	14	-	TGTGCCAGCAGCAAACTCGGGGCAGGGTGGCAAGCTTTCTTT	CASSKLGAGWQAFF
-	TRBJ1-2	TRBV28	16	TRBD1	TGTGCCAGCAGTTTAGGAGGACAGGGGGCGTCCTATGGCTACACCTTC	CASSLGGQGASYGYTF
-	TRBJ1-4	TRBV7-2	14	-	TGTGCCAGCAGCCCAAGAAAGGGGAGTGAAAAACTGTTTTTT	CASSPRKGSEKLFF
-	TRBJ1-3	TRBV19	13	-	TGTGCCAGTAGTATATCGCGGGGAGACACCATATATTTT	CASSISRGDTIYF
-	TRBJ1-6	TRBV12-5	14	TRBD1	TGTGCTAGTGGTCTTGACAGGGATAATTCACCCCTCCACTTT	CASGLDRDNSPLHF
-	TRBJ1-5	TRBV6-5	13	-	TGTGCCAGCAGCCGCGGGGGGTTTGAGCCCCAGCATTTT	CASSRGGFEPQHF
-	TRBJ1-3	TRBV3-1/TRBV3-2	15	-	TGTGCCAGCAGCCAACACAGACCCTCTGGAAACACCATATATTTT	CASSQHRPSGNTIYF